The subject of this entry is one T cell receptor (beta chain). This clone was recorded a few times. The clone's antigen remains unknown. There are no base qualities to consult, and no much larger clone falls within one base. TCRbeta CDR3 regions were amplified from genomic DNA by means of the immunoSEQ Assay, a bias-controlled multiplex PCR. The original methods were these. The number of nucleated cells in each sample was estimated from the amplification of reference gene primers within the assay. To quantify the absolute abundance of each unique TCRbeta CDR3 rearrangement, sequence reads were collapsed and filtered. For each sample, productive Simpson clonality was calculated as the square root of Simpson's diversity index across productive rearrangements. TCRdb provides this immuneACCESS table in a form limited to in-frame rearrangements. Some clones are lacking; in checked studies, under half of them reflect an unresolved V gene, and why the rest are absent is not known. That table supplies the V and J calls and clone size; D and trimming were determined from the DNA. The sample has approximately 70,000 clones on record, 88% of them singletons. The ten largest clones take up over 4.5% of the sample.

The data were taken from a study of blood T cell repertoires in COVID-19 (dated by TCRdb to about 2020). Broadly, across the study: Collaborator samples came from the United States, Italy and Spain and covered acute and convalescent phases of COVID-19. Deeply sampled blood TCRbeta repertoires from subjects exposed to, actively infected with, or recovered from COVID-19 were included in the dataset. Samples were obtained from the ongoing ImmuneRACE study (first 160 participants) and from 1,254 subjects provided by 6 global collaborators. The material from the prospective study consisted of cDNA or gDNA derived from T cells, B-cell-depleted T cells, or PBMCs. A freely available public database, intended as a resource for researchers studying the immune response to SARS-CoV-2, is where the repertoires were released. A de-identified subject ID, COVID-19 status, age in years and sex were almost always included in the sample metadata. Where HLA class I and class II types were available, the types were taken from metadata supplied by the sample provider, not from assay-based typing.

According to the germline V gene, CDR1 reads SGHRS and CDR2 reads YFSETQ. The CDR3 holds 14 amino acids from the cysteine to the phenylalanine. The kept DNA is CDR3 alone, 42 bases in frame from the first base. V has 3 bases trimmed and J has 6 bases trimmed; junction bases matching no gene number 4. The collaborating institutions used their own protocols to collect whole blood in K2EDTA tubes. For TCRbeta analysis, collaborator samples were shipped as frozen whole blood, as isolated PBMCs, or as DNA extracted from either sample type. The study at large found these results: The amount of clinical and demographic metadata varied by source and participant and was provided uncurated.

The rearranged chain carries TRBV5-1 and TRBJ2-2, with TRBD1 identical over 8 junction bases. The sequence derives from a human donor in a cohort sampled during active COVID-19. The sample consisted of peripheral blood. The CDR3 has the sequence CASSWTGLPGELFF. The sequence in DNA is TGCGCCAGCAGCTGGACAGGGTTGCCCGGGGAGCTGTTTTTT.